This passage covers 8 T cell receptor beta chains from one sample sequenced in a study of blood T cell repertoires in COVID-19. Some clones are missing from TCRdb's copy, which holds only in-frame ones; the method was immunoSEQ multiplex PCR. The data contain fewer than 400,000 clones, around nine tenths of them singletons. Sequences were obtained from PBMCs or T cells enriched from blood (not recorded which). Source of these receptors: a man in his 60s who had recovered from COVID-19.

The rearrangement links TRBV4-2 to TRBJ1-3; 8 bases line up with TRBD1. V lost 1 base, J lost 4 bases, and 6 bases stayed unmatched. Germline V gene sequence: CDR1 LGHNA, CDR2 YNFKEQ. This CDR3 has 16 residues. CDR3 bases: TGTGCCAGCAGCCAAGCAGACAGGGGTCAAGGAAACACCATATATTTT. It translates to CASSQADRGQGNTIYF.

The rearrangement uses TRBV3-1 (or the pseudogene TRBV3-2) and TRBJ2-1; weak D call: TRBD2 (5 bases). Trimming cost V 2 bases and J 10 bases, with 9 bases left between them. CDR1 is LGHDT and CDR2 is YNNKEL in the germline V gene (reference sequence). The CDR3 consists of 12 residues. The DNA for the CDR3 is TGTGCCAGCAGCCAACCTGGGAGCGAGCAGTTCTTC. This translates into CASSQPGSEQFF.

This sequence joins TRBV15 and TRBJ1-4; 8 bases are a match to TRBD1. The CDR3 is made up of 15 amino acids. Germline V lookup: CDR1 LNHNV, CDR2 YYDKDF (reference sequence). The V gene end was trimmed by 3 bases and the J gene end by 4 bases; junction bases not matched to a gene: 4. CDR3 DNA sequence: TGTGCCACCAGCAGGAGAGACAGGGGTAATGAAAAACTGTTTTTT. Protein: CATSRRDRGNEKLFF.

The rearrangement joins TRBV7-4 to TRBJ1-5; D is undetermined. Germline assignment: CDR1 SGHVT and CDR2 SQSDAQ. The CDR3 spans 18 residues. V lost 0 bases and J lost 0, with 15 bases in between. The CDR3 region is CASSLASGPPYSNQPQHF. CDR3 sequence (DNA): TGTGCCAGCAGCTTAGCAAGCGGGCCTCCATATAGCAATCAGCCCCAGCATTTT. The variable domain in full, with the rest retrieved from reference TRBV7-4 and TRBJ1-5, is GAGVSQSPRYKVAKRGRDVALRCDSISGHVTLYWYRQTLGQGSEVLTYSQSDAQRDKSGRPSGRFSAERPERSVSTLKIQRTEQGDSAVYLCASSLASGPPYSNQPQHFGDGTRLSIL.

The chain joins TRBV3-1 (or the pseudogene TRBV3-2) to TRBJ2-7, with D perhaps matching TRBD2 (6 bases). The V end lost 5 bases, the J end lost 7 bases, and 21 bases lay between the germline ends. The CDR3 is 15 amino acids. CDR1 LGHDT and CDR2 YNNKEL come from the germline V gene (reference sequence). CDR3 amino acids: CASSISSGLVREQYF. The CDR3 nucleotides read TGTGCCAGCAGCATTTCGAGCGGGTTGGTGAGAGAGCAGTACTTC.

The chain combines TRBV19 with TRBJ2-1, with 16 bases matching TRBD2. The CDR3 extends over 15 amino acids. Unmatched junction bases numbered 4, after V lost 4 bases and J lost 10 bases. Germline V CDR1 and CDR2: LNHDA, SQIVND (reference sequence). CDR3 residues: CASSTGTSGRGEQFF. The CDR3 DNA sequence: TGTGCCAGTAGTACCGGGACTAGCGGGAGGGGAGAGCAGTTCTTC.

The rearrangement joins TRBV27 to TRBJ1-3; no reliable D call. V was clipped by 5 bases and J by 8 bases, with 10 bases between them. The CDR3 length is 12 residues. Germline V gene sequence: CDR1 MNHEY, CDR2 SMNVEV (reference sequence). CDR3 region: CASSPGGDTIYF. The CDR3 DNA is TGTGCCAGCAGTCCCGGAGGAGACACCATATATTTT.

The chain combines TRBV2 with TRBJ1-5; D is uncertain. V lost 2 bases to trimming and J lost 4 bases, with 15 bases between them. The germline CDR1 and CDR2 sequences are SNHLY and FYNNEI. CDR3 size: 16 residues. The chain's CDR3 is CASSETKPMLNQPQHF. The CDR3 DNA reads TGTGCCAGCAGTGAAACGAAGCCTATGCTAAATCAGCCCCAGCATTTT. Full variable domain (remainder filled in from reference TRBV2 and TRBJ1-5): EPEVTQTPSHQVTQMGQEVILRCVPISNHLYFYWYRQILGQKVEFLVSFYNNEISEKSEIFDDQFSVERPDGSNFTLKIRSTKLEDSAMYFCASSETKPMLNQPQHFGDGTRLSIL.